This is a list of T cell receptor beta chains from one sample in a study of blood T cell repertoires in COVID-19. Only in-frame clones appear in the TCRdb table, and some are missing; sequencing was by immunoSEQ multiplex PCR. The table has around 50,000 clones, around four fifths seen once; the top ten hold less than 6%. The sample was peripheral blood. The receptors derive from a human donor in a cohort sampled during active COVID-19. CDR3s include the opening cysteine and the closing phenylalanine or tryptophan. D genes are given only for firm matches. The size entry is marked missing in some rows and otherwise reads once, few, many or a size class.

J | V | size | D | CDR3 | DNA
TRBJ2-1 | TRBV9 | NA | TRBD2 | CASSVSGGVGYNEQFF | TGTGCCAGCAGCGTCAGCGGGGGGGTGGGTTACAATGAGCAGTTCTTC
TRBJ1-5 | TRBV6-5 | once | TRBD1 | CASRVGQAGQPQHF | TGTGCCAGCAGAGTCGGACAGGCGGGTCAGCCCCAGCATTTT
TRBJ1-5 | TRBV4-3 | few | NA | CASSQERNQPQHF | TGCGCCAGCAGCCAAGAGAGGAATCAGCCCCAGCATTTT
TRBJ2-1 | TRBV23-1 | few | TRBD2 | CASSQSCSRAGAGIHNEQFF | TGCGCCAGCAGTCAATCCTGTTCTAGGGCGGGAGCCGGTATTCACAATGAGCAGTTCTTC
TRBJ1-1 | TRBV19 | once | NA | CASSIGPNTEAFF | TGTGCCAGTAGTATAGGGCCGAACACTGAAGCTTTCTTT
TRBJ1-5 | TRBV5-1 | once | NA | CASSPPDRANQPQHF | TGCGCCAGCAGTCCACCCGACAGAGCCAATCAGCCCCAGCATTTT
TRBJ1-1 | TRBV6-2/TRBV6-3 | NA | TRBD1 | CASSPGGPEAFF | TGTGCCAGCAGCCCAGGGGGCCCTGAAGCTTTCTTT
TRBJ2-7 | TRBV6-1 | NA | TRBD2 | CASSEARIRTSGASYEQYF | TGTGCCAGCAGTGAAGCCCGCATAAGAACTAGCGGGGCTTCCTACGAGCAGTACTTC
TRBJ1-1 | TRBV9 | NA | NA | CASSSSGGNTEAFF | TGTGCCAGCAGCTCCTCCGGCGGAAACACTGAAGCTTTCTTT
TRBJ2-1 | TRBV9 | once | TRBD2 | CASSVGGGAVGEQFF | TGTGCCAGCAGCGTAGGCGGGGGGGCGGTCGGTGAGCAGTTCTTC
TRBJ2-5 | TRBV7-9 | NA | NA | CASSPGVGLETQYF | TGTGCCAGCAGCCCTGGCGTGGGGCTGGAGACCCAGTACTTC
TRBJ1-2 | TRBV28 | NA | NA | CASSPTGNYGYTF | TGTGCCAGCAGCCCGACGGGTAACTATGGCTACACCTTC
TRBJ2-7 | TRBV15 | NA | TRBD2 | CATSPLAGGPRSSYEQYF | TGTGCCACCAGTCCGTTAGCGGGGGGTCCTCGTAGCTCCTACGAGCAGTACTTC
TRBJ2-7 | TRBV4-3 | NA | NA | CASSQDSTHGAGYSYEQYF | TGCGCCAGCAGCCAAGATAGCACCCACGGGGCGGGATACTCCTACGAGCAGTACTTC
TRBJ1-6 | TRBV6-5 | NA | NA | CASVKSQPSNSPLHF | TGTGCCAGCGTGAAGTCACAGCCTTCCAATTCACCCCTCCACTTT
TRBJ1-1 | TRBV5-1 | NA | TRBD1 | CASKGTGGSTEAFF | TGCGCCAGCAAAGGGACAGGGGGATCCACTGAAGCTTTCTTT
TRBJ2-3 | TRBV27 | NA | TRBD2 | CASSLFRGGDTQYF | TGTGCCAGCAGTTTATTCCGGGGGGGAGATACGCAGTATTTT
TRBJ1-3 | TRBV5-1 | NA | TRBD1 | CASSLERGDRGNTIYF | TGCGCCAGCAGCCTAGAAAGAGGGGACAGAGGAAACACCATATATTTT
TRBJ2-1 | TRBV9 | NA | TRBD1 | CASSVQGAYNEQFF | TGTGCCAGCAGCGTACAGGGGGCCTACAATGAGCAGTTCTTC
TRBJ1-6 | TRBV28 | NA | NA | CASSWRGSSYGSPLHF | TGTGCCAGCAGCTGGAGGGGCTCGAGCTATGGTTCACCCCTCCACTTT
TRBJ2-2 | TRBV5-1 | NA | NA | CASSLSHLNTGELFF | TGCGCCAGCAGCTTGTCGCACTTGAACACCGGGGAGCTGTTTTTT
TRBJ2-2 | TRBV4-1 | NA | TRBD2 | CASSQVGTRAGELFF | TGCGCCAGCAGCCAAGTGGGGACTAGGGCCGGGGAGCTGTTTTTT
TRBJ2-5 | TRBV18 | NA | NA | CASSQNSYSGTKQETQYF | TGTGCCAGCTCACAAAACTCCTATAGCGGAACCAAGCAAGAGACCCAGTACTTC
TRBJ2-4 | TRBV7-2 | once | TRBD1 | CASSTDRGNIQYF | TGTGCCAGCAGCACGGACAGGGGTAACATTCAGTACTTC
TRBJ2-1 | TRBV20-1 | NA | TRBD2 | CSASALADLNEQFF | TGCAGTGCTAGTGCCCTAGCGGACCTCAATGAGCAGTTCTTC
TRBJ1-2 | TRBV19 | NA | NA | CASSFEVQLRGYTF | TGTGCCAGTAGTTTCGAAGTACAGCTCCGTGGCTACACCTTC
TRBJ1-6 | TRBV6-1 | NA | TRBD1 | CASSEALGQGNSPLHF | TGTGCCAGCAGTGAAGCCTTGGGACAGGGGAATTCACCCCTCCACTTT
TRBJ1-2 | TRBV2 | few | TRBD1 | CASSENLGQGYGYTF | TGTGCCAGCAGTGAAAACCTAGGACAGGGCTATGGCTACACCTTC
TRBJ1-2 | TRBV5-1 | NA | NA | CASSLSGGLVGYGYTF | TGCGCCAGCAGCTTGAGCGGGGGACTTGTAGGCTATGGCTACACCTTC
TRBJ1-4 | TRBV5-1 | NA | TRBD1 | CASSLGQGSEKLFF | TGCGCCAGCAGCCTGGGACAGGGGAGTGAAAAACTGTTTTTT
TRBJ1-1 | TRBV5-1 | NA | TRBD1 | CASSPGTGDLLNTEAFF | TGCGCCAGCAGCCCCGGGACAGGGGATCTTCTTAACACTGAAGCTTTCTTT
TRBJ2-1 | TRBV5-8 | NA | NA | CASSLTSVVF | TGTGCCAGCAGCTTGACGTCTGTAGTCTTC
TRBJ2-2 | TRBV5-1 | NA | TRBD1 | CASSTDRGLSGELFF | TGCGCCAGCAGCACGGACAGGGGGCTAAGCGGGGAGCTGTTTTTT
TRBJ1-3 | TRBV19 | once | TRBD1 | CASSPRQGARNTIYF | TGTGCCAGTAGTCCTCGCCAGGGGGCGAGAAACACCATATATTTT
TRBJ1-1 | TRBV28 | NA | TRBD1 | CASSYRGVGTEAFF | TGTGCCAGCAGTTACAGGGGGGTCGGCACTGAAGCTTTCTTT
TRBJ1-1 | TRBV6-2/TRBV6-3 | NA | TRBD1 | CASSYPWTGGNTEAFF | TGTGCCAGCAGTTACCCCTGGACAGGGGGGAACACTGAAGCTTTCTTT